This T cell receptor beta chain was observed in a study of blood T cell repertoires in COVID-19. As for the study in general: There were acute and convalescent COVID-19 samples, and they came from the United States, Italy and Spain. Sample material is recorded as cDNA or gDNA derived from T cells, B-cell-depleted T cells, or PBMCs.

CDR1 LGHDT and CDR2 YNNKEL come from the germline V gene (reference sequence). This CDR3 has 14 amino acids. V was clipped by 4 bases and J by 5 bases, with 13 bases between them. Authors' processing steps: Reference gene primers were amplified, and this amplification served to estimate nucleated cell counts. The data were produced by immunoSEQ multiplex PCR, yet TCRdb's version contains in-frame clones alone and is incomplete. V and J calls and clone size come straight from that table; D and trimming were deduced from the DNA. The sample shows 110,000 to 150,000 clones, approximately 79% of them seen only once.

This TCR derives from a man over 45 with active or convalescent COVID-19. The rearrangement uses TRBV3-1 (or the pseudogene TRBV3-2) and TRBJ2-3; D unresolved. Sequenced input: peripheral blood. CDR3 residues: CASSRGFFGDTQYF. In nucleotides, the CDR3 is TGTGCCAGCAGCCGAGGATTTTTCGGAGATACGCAGTATTTT.